Listed here is a single T cell receptor beta chain. Isolated RNA was reverse transcribed in full, so expressed TCRB transcripts were sequenced. Here immunoSEQ multiplex PCR was the method, and the copy in TCRdb shows in-frame clones only, minus some. The sample consists of a few hundred thousand clones, around 28% of them appearing once. This record comes from a study of beta chain features in type 1 diabetes. Sequencing was performed on naive CD4+ T cells from blood. The clonotype originates from a man aged 18 to 29 in good health.

CDR3 amino acids: CASSRVSGRAHNEQFF. CDR3 nucleotide sequence: TGTGCCAGCAGCCGTGTTAGCGGGAGGGCCCACAATGAGCAGTTCTTC. The J gene is TRBJ2-1, the V gene TRBV7-9; 11 bases line up with TRBD2. Trimming cost V 5 bases and J 5 bases; bases outside gene matches: 8. CDR1 is SEHNR and CDR2 is FQNEAQ in the germline V gene (reference sequence). This CDR3 is built from 16 residues.